Listed below are T cell receptor beta chains from one sample, sequenced in a study of blood T cell repertoires in COVID-19. Sequencing was performed with immunoSEQ multiplex PCR; in TCRdb, only in-frame clones are kept and a portion is missing. The table lists about 59,000 clones, less than 80% of them singletons. The source material was peripheral blood. The receptors shown here come from a man aged 55-75 years with acute or convalescent COVID-19. CDR3s include the opening cysteine and the closing phenylalanine or tryptophan. Fields, in order: J gene, CDR3 length, V gene, clone size, D gene, CDR3 protein, CDR3 DNA. A D gene is named only where the DNA matches it firmly. Size is stated for part of the rows, as once, few or many counts, or as a class when the clone is expanded.

J gene: TRBJ1-1
CDR3 length: 17
V gene: TRBV4-1
clone size: .
D gene: .
CDR3 protein: CASSRPSRGQMNTEAFF
CDR3 DNA: TGCGCCAGCAGCCGACCATCTAGGGGACAAATGAACACTGAAGCTTTCTTT

J gene: TRBJ2-5
CDR3 length: 14
V gene: TRBV27
clone size: .
D gene: .
CDR3 protein: CASSLNRGGETQYF
CDR3 DNA: TGTGCCAGCAGTTTAAACAGGGGGGGAGAGACCCAGTACTTC

J gene: TRBJ2-3
CDR3 length: 15
V gene: TRBV7-9
clone size: .
D gene: .
CDR3 protein: CASGREGGGTDTQYF
CDR3 DNA: TGTGCCAGCGGTAGAGAGGGAGGCGGCACAGATACGCAGTATTTT

J gene: TRBJ1-6
CDR3 length: 17
V gene: TRBV30
clone size: .
D gene: .
CDR3 protein: CAWRRDSQSSYNSPLHF
CDR3 DNA: TGTGCCTGGAGACGAGACAGTCAGAGCTCCTATAATTCACCCCTCCACTTT

J gene: TRBJ2-7
CDR3 length: 15
V gene: TRBV11-2
clone size: .
D gene: .
CDR3 protein: CASSPTRQASYEQYF
CDR3 DNA: TGTGCCAGCAGCCCTACCCGACAGGCGTCCTACGAGCAGTACTTC

J gene: TRBJ2-2
CDR3 length: 13
V gene: TRBV11-3
clone size: .
D gene: TRBD2
CDR3 protein: CASSFLAGGELFF
CDR3 DNA: TGTGCCAGCAGCTTTCTAGCGGGCGGGGAGCTGTTTTTT

J gene: TRBJ1-2
CDR3 length: 15
V gene: TRBV27
clone size: once
D gene: .
CDR3 protein: CASTWAWGSGYGYTF
CDR3 DNA: TGTGCCAGCACCTGGGCGTGGGGCTCTGGCTATGGCTACACCTTC

J gene: TRBJ2-1
CDR3 length: 15
V gene: TRBV30
clone size: .
D gene: TRBD2
CDR3 protein: CAWSVGLAGKNEQFF
CDR3 DNA: TGTGCCTGGAGTGTAGGGCTAGCGGGGAAAAATGAGCAGTTCTTC

J gene: TRBJ2-7
CDR3 length: 14
V gene: TRBV28
clone size: .
D gene: TRBD1
CDR3 protein: CASRSPGQLYEQYF
CDR3 DNA: TGTGCCAGCAGATCCCCGGGACAGTTGTACGAGCAGTACTTC

J gene: TRBJ2-1
CDR3 length: 16
V gene: TRBV28
clone size: .
D gene: TRBD2
CDR3 protein: CASSPSGLAGGQEQFF
CDR3 DNA: TGTGCCAGCAGCCCCTCTGGGCTAGCGGGAGGCCAGGAGCAGTTCTTC

J gene: TRBJ2-3
CDR3 length: 15
V gene: TRBV28
clone size: .
D gene: .
CDR3 protein: CASSLAGRLGDTQYF
CDR3 DNA: TGTGCCAGCAGTTTAGCGGGCCGCCTAGGGGATACGCAGTATTTT

J gene: TRBJ1-5
CDR3 length: 13
V gene: TRBV27
clone size: .
D gene: .
CDR3 protein: CASRSSNRQPQHF
CDR3 DNA: TGTGCCAGCAGATCAAGTAATAGACAGCCCCAGCATTTT

J gene: TRBJ2-1
CDR3 length: 16
V gene: TRBV3-1/TRBV3-2
clone size: .
D gene: TRBD2
CDR3 protein: CASSLLSGSSYNEQFF
CDR3 DNA: TGTGCCAGCAGTTTACTTAGCGGGAGCTCCTACAATGAGCAGTTCTTC

J gene: TRBJ2-2
CDR3 length: 14
V gene: TRBV5-4
clone size: once
D gene: .
CDR3 protein: CASSLSENTGELFF
CDR3 DNA: TGTGCCAGCAGCTTGTCAGAGAACACCGGGGAGCTGTTTTTT

J gene: TRBJ2-5
CDR3 length: 13
V gene: TRBV12-3/TRBV12-4
clone size: .
D gene: .
CDR3 protein: CASSWDFQETQYF
CDR3 DNA: TGTGCCAGCAGTTGGGACTTTCAAGAGACCCAGTACTTC

J gene: TRBJ1-5
CDR3 length: 14
V gene: TRBV9
clone size: medium-sized
D gene: .
CDR3 protein: CASSVGAANQPQHF
CDR3 DNA: TGTGCCAGCAGCGTAGGGGCCGCCAATCAGCCCCAGCATTTT

J gene: TRBJ1-4
CDR3 length: 15
V gene: TRBV5-4
clone size: .
D gene: .
CDR3 protein: CASSLVRGPNEKLFF
CDR3 DNA: TGTGCCAGCAGCTTGGTGCGAGGGCCTAATGAAAAACTGTTTTTT

J gene: TRBJ1-3
CDR3 length: 14
V gene: TRBV19
clone size: .
D gene: .
CDR3 protein: CASTERGSGNTIYF
CDR3 DNA: TGTGCCAGTACCGAAAGAGGCTCTGGAAACACCATATATTTT

J gene: TRBJ2-1
CDR3 length: 18
V gene: TRBV5-5
clone size: .
D gene: TRBD2
CDR3 protein: CASSFSVSTSGTPREQFF
CDR3 DNA: TGTGCCAGCAGCTTTTCCGTTTCGACTAGCGGGACCCCCCGGGAGCAGTTCTTC

J gene: TRBJ1-1
CDR3 length: 14
V gene: TRBV6-2/TRBV6-3
clone size: .
D gene: .
CDR3 protein: CASSRDTVNTEAFF
CDR3 DNA: TGTGCCAGCAGCAGGGACACAGTGAACACTGAAGCTTTCTTT

J gene: TRBJ1-1
CDR3 length: 14
V gene: TRBV19
clone size: .
D gene: .
CDR3 protein: CASSWEGLNTEAFF
CDR3 DNA: TGTGCCAGTAGTTGGGAGGGATTGAACACTGAAGCTTTCTTT

J gene: TRBJ2-5
CDR3 length: 14
V gene: TRBV9
clone size: .
D gene: .
CDR3 protein: CASSVVGGSETQYF
CDR3 DNA: TGTGCCAGCAGCGTAGTAGGGGGATCAGAGACCCAGTACTTC

J gene: TRBJ2-7
CDR3 length: 13
V gene: TRBV13
clone size: .
D gene: TRBD1
CDR3 protein: CASSFQGAYEQYF
CDR3 DNA: TGTGCCAGCAGCTTTCAGGGGGCCTACGAGCAGTACTTC

J gene: TRBJ2-3
CDR3 length: 15
V gene: TRBV2
clone size: .
D gene: TRBD2
CDR3 protein: CASSSGRSSTDTQYF
CDR3 DNA: TGTGCCAGCAGTAGCGGGAGGTCTAGCACAGATACGCAGTATTTT

J gene: TRBJ1-1
CDR3 length: 14
V gene: TRBV2
clone size: few
D gene: .
CDR3 protein: CAIKGLREGTEAFF
CDR3 DNA: TGTGCTATTAAGGGGTTGAGGGAGGGTACTGAAGCTTTCTTT

J gene: TRBJ2-1
CDR3 length: 12
V gene: TRBV9
clone size: few
D gene: .
CDR3 protein: CASSVGNNEQFF
CDR3 DNA: TGTGCCAGCAGCGTAGGTAATAATGAGCAGTTCTTC

J gene: TRBJ1-1
CDR3 length: 13
V gene: TRBV18
clone size: .
D gene: .
CDR3 protein: CASSGGGFAEAFF
CDR3 DNA: TGTGCCAGCTCAGGGGGGGGATTCGCTGAAGCTTTCTTT

J gene: TRBJ1-5
CDR3 length: 14
V gene: TRBV29-1
clone size: .
D gene: TRBD1
CDR3 protein: CSVVGQGPNQPQHF
CDR3 DNA: TGCAGCGTGGTCGGACAGGGACCCAATCAGCCCCAGCATTTT

J gene: TRBJ2-5
CDR3 length: 15
V gene: TRBV5-5
clone size: .
D gene: TRBD1
CDR3 protein: CASSLGGTGGETQYF
CDR3 DNA: TGTGCCAGCAGCTTGGGGGGGACAGGAGGGGAGACCCAGTACTTC

J gene: TRBJ2-1
CDR3 length: 15
V gene: TRBV19
clone size: .
D gene: .
CDR3 protein: CASSIGIARSNEQFF
CDR3 DNA: TGTGCCAGTAGTATAGGGATAGCACGGTCCAATGAGCAGTTCTTC

J gene: TRBJ2-1
CDR3 length: 14
V gene: TRBV5-4
clone size: .
D gene: TRBD2
CDR3 protein: CASSFFGGSDEQFF
CDR3 DNA: TGTGCCAGCAGCTTCTTCGGCGGGAGCGATGAGCAGTTCTTC

J gene: TRBJ1-2
CDR3 length: 13
V gene: TRBV24-1
clone size: .
D gene: .
CDR3 protein: CATSDLSENGYTF
CDR3 DNA: TGTGCCACCAGTGATTTGTCGGAGAATGGCTACACCTTC

J gene: TRBJ1-1
CDR3 length: 15
V gene: TRBV29-1
clone size: .
D gene: TRBD1
CDR3 protein: CSVDRGVTGGTEAFF
CDR3 DNA: TGCAGCGTTGATCGAGGAGTGACAGGGGGCACTGAAGCTTTCTTT

J gene: TRBJ2-2
CDR3 length: 16
V gene: TRBV25-1
clone size: .
D gene: TRBD1
CDR3 protein: CASSLQGAGNTGELFF
CDR3 DNA: TGTGCCAGCAGTCTACAGGGGGCCGGGAACACCGGGGAGCTGTTTTTT

J gene: TRBJ2-7
CDR3 length: 14
V gene: TRBV28
clone size: .
D gene: TRBD2
CDR3 protein: CASRPSGRGNEQYF
CDR3 DNA: TGTGCCAGCAGACCAAGCGGGAGGGGCAACGAGCAGTACTTC

J gene: TRBJ1-6
CDR3 length: 17
V gene: TRBV4-1
clone size: .
D gene: TRBD1
CDR3 protein: CASSHSTGGEYNSPLHF
CDR3 DNA: TGCGCCAGCAGCCATTCGACAGGGGGCGAATATAATTCACCCCTCCACTTT

J gene: TRBJ1-3
CDR3 length: 14
V gene: TRBV5-1
clone size: few
D gene: .
CDR3 protein: CATSSGIGENTIYF
CDR3 DNA: TGCGCCACCTCCTCAGGGATTGGAGAAAACACCATATATTTT

J gene: TRBJ2-7
CDR3 length: 13
V gene: TRBV6-2/TRBV6-3
clone size: .
D gene: .
CDR3 protein: CASSPLGAYEQYF
CDR3 DNA: TGTGCCAGCAGCCCCTTGGGGGCTTACGAGCAGTACTTC

J gene: TRBJ2-1
CDR3 length: 16
V gene: TRBV25-1
clone size: .
D gene: .
CDR3 protein: CASSDPPGGPYNEQFF
CDR3 DNA: TGTGCCAGCAGTGACCCGCCCGGGGGACCCTACAATGAGCAGTTCTTC

J gene: TRBJ2-5
CDR3 length: 14
V gene: TRBV5-1
clone size: .
D gene: TRBD1
CDR3 protein: CASNPQGTGETQYF
CDR3 DNA: TGCGCCAGCAACCCACAGGGGACAGGGGAGACCCAGTACTTC

J gene: TRBJ2-3
CDR3 length: 12
V gene: TRBV11-1
clone size: few
D gene: .
CDR3 protein: CASSFGGDTQYF
CDR3 DNA: TGTGCCAGCAGCTTCGGCGGTGATACGCAGTATTTT

J gene: TRBJ2-3
CDR3 length: 13
V gene: TRBV7-3
clone size: .
D gene: TRBD2
CDR3 protein: CASSNSGTDTQYF
CDR3 DNA: TGTGCCAGCAGCAATAGCGGGACAGATACGCAGTATTTT

J gene: TRBJ2-5
CDR3 length: 13
V gene: TRBV7-9
clone size: .
D gene: .
CDR3 protein: CASSFLGLETQYF
CDR3 DNA: TGTGCCAGCAGCTTTTTGGGCCTAGAGACCCAGTACTTC

J gene: TRBJ2-7
CDR3 length: 13
V gene: TRBV7-2
clone size: .
D gene: TRBD1
CDR3 protein: CASSFGTGGEQYF
CDR3 DNA: TGTGCCAGCAGCTTTGGGACAGGGGGCGAGCAGTACTTC

J gene: TRBJ1-2
CDR3 length: 12
V gene: TRBV19
clone size: .
D gene: .
CDR3 protein: CASSETAYGYTF
CDR3 DNA: TGTGCCAGTAGTGAGACAGCCTATGGCTACACCTTC

J gene: TRBJ2-5
CDR3 length: 18
V gene: TRBV18
clone size: .
D gene: .
CDR3 protein: CASSPLTREFGGQETQYF
CDR3 DNA: TGTGCCAGCTCACCACTCACTCGGGAGTTCGGTGGGCAGGAGACCCAGTACTTC

J gene: TRBJ2-3
CDR3 length: 14
V gene: TRBV3-1/TRBV3-2
clone size: .
D gene: .
CDR3 protein: CASSPGGGLDTQYF
CDR3 DNA: TGTGCCAGCAGCCCCGGTGGAGGACTGGATACGCAGTATTTT

J gene: TRBJ2-7
CDR3 length: 15
V gene: TRBV7-9
clone size: .
D gene: .
CDR3 protein: CASSLEGDNFYEQYF
CDR3 DNA: TGTGCCAGCAGCTTAGAGGGAGATAATTTTTACGAGCAGTACTTC

J gene: TRBJ2-3
CDR3 length: 18
V gene: TRBV6-1
clone size: .
D gene: TRBD2
CDR3 protein: CASSGRGRAAGITDTQYF
CDR3 DNA: TGTGCCAGCAGTGGAAGGGGTCGGGCAGCGGGGATCACAGATACGCAGTATTTT

J gene: TRBJ1-2
CDR3 length: 13
V gene: TRBV27
clone size: .
D gene: TRBD1
CDR3 protein: CASSFWDRDGYTF
CDR3 DNA: TGTGCCAGCAGTTTTTGGGACAGGGATGGCTACACCTTC

J gene: TRBJ2-3
CDR3 length: 16
V gene: TRBV9
clone size: .
D gene: TRBD2
CDR3 protein: CASSPQLAGVADTQYF
CDR3 DNA: TGTGCCAGCAGCCCGCAACTAGCGGGAGTCGCAGATACGCAGTATTTT

J gene: TRBJ1-2
CDR3 length: 15
V gene: TRBV30
clone size: .
D gene: .
CDR3 protein: CAWSVRRRPSGGYTF
CDR3 DNA: TGTGCCTGGAGTGTACGTAGGCGGCCTAGTGGTGGCTACACCTTC

J gene: TRBJ2-7
CDR3 length: 11
V gene: TRBV20-1
clone size: .
D gene: .
CDR3 protein: CSAFVSYEQYF
CDR3 DNA: TGCAGTGCCTTTGTATCCTACGAGCAGTACTTC

J gene: TRBJ2-2
CDR3 length: 14
V gene: TRBV2
clone size: once
D gene: .
CDR3 protein: CASGQGPNTGELFF
CDR3 DNA: TGTGCCAGCGGGCAGGGTCCGAACACCGGGGAGCTGTTTTTT

J gene: TRBJ2-3
CDR3 length: 13
V gene: TRBV2
clone size: .
D gene: .
CDR3 protein: CASSDQYTDTQYF
CDR3 DNA: TGTGCCAGCAGTGACCAGTACACAGATACGCAGTATTTT

J gene: TRBJ2-5
CDR3 length: 17
V gene: TRBV13
clone size: .
D gene: TRBD2
CDR3 protein: CASSLGPSGREWETQYF
CDR3 DNA: TGTGCCAGCAGCTTGGGCCCTAGCGGGAGGGAATGGGAGACCCAGTACTTC

J gene: TRBJ2-1
CDR3 length: 13
V gene: TRBV18
clone size: .
D gene: .
CDR3 protein: CASSPRRNDEQFF
CDR3 DNA: TGTGCCAGCTCACCAAGGAGGAACGATGAGCAGTTCTTC

J gene: TRBJ1-1
CDR3 length: 14
V gene: TRBV28
clone size: .
D gene: TRBD1
CDR3 protein: CASRPQGGNTEAFF
CDR3 DNA: TGTGCCAGCAGACCACAAGGGGGCAACACTGAAGCTTTCTTT

J gene: TRBJ2-1
CDR3 length: 15
V gene: TRBV14
clone size: .
D gene: TRBD2
CDR3 protein: CASAKAGGRYNEQFF
CDR3 DNA: TGTGCCAGTGCCAAAGCGGGAGGGAGATACAATGAGCAGTTCTTC

J gene: TRBJ1-2
CDR3 length: 15
V gene: TRBV5-4
clone size: .
D gene: TRBD1
CDR3 protein: CASSFRDRGPAGYTF
CDR3 DNA: TGTGCCAGCAGCTTCCGGGACAGGGGGCCCGCTGGCTACACCTTC